This TCR beta chain appears in the sequencing data of a study of blood T cell repertoires in COVID-19. Per the original methods: Cell counts per sample came from amplifying reference gene primers. Assay used: immunoSEQ multiplex PCR; TCRdb lists only in-frame clones, some missing. That table furnishes V, J and clone size, whereas the DNA furnished D and trimming. The sample yields some 400,000 clones, 90% to 95% seen once. Participant ages covered roughly 18 to 90 years across around 25 US areas. A single count supports this clone. The CDR3 has 16 amino acids. Germline loops: CDR1 LGHNA, CDR2 YSLEER. V lost 4 bases to trimming and J lost 2 bases; unmatched junction nucleotides: 6.

This clonotype was obtained from a woman aged 40 to 50 who had been exposed to COVID-19. The sequenced material came from PBMCs or T cells enriched from blood (not recorded which). The chain combines TRBV4-3 with TRBJ2-2; 8 nucleotides agree with TRBD1. CDR3 nucleotide sequence: TGCGCCAGCAGCCTGGAACAGGGGGGAAACACCGGGGAGCTGTTTTTT. Its translation: CASSLEQGGNTGELFF.